The 6 T cell receptor beta chains below were found in one sample sequenced in a study of blood T cell repertoires in COVID-19. Assay used: immunoSEQ multiplex PCR; TCRdb lists only in-frame clones, some missing. The sample lists fewer than 400,000 clones; around 90% were seen once. The sample was peripheral blood. The receptors stem from a woman aged 30 to 39 with COVID-19, enrolled during active disease.

This clone was seen a few times. Other DNA sequences from this sample encode an identical CDR3 as well. The chain joins TRBV30 to TRBJ1-5, with 8 bases aligning to TRBD1. The ends lost 5 bases at V and 2 bases at J; junction bases unmatched: 2. Germline lookup yields CDR1 GTSNPN and CDR2 SVGIG (reference sequence). The CDR3 loop spans 13 amino acids. CDR3 sequence: CAWGTGGNQPQHF. CDR3 DNA: TGTGCCTGGGGGACAGGAGGCAATCAGCCCCAGCATTTT.

CDR3 sequence: CASRRTTPSYEQYF. CDR3 coding DNA: TGTGCCAGCAGACGGACAACCCCTTCCTACGAGCAGTACTTC. The chain recombines TRBV27 with TRBJ2-7; a weak D match, TRBD1 (5 bases). There are 14 residues in the CDR3. CDR1 MNHEY and CDR2 SMNVEV come from the germline V gene (reference sequence). The V and J ends lost 6 bases and 1 base respectively, with 13 bases between them.

The chain uses TRBV7-3 and TRBJ2-3, with 7 bases identical to TRBD2. Per the germline V gene, CDR1 is SGHTA and CDR2 is FQGTGA. J was trimmed by 4 bases and V by 5 bases; bases with no gene match: 9. The CDR3 runs to 15 residues. DNA of the CDR3: TGTGCCAGCAGCACAGGCGCTAGCGGCGCAGATACGCAGTATTTT. The encoded protein is CASSTGASGADTQYF.

The rearrangement joins TRBV18 to TRBJ1-5; TRBD1 might be the D (5 bases). From germline, CDR1 is KGHSH and CDR2 LQKENI. The CDR3 totals 14 residues. Trimming left V 6 bases short and J 4 bases short, with 13 bases between. CDR3 protein: CASSPVGGNQPQHF. CDR3 DNA: TGTGCCAGCTCTCCGGTGGGGGGAAATCAGCCCCAGCATTTT.

V and J are TRBV5-1 and TRBJ2-2, with 10 nucleotides matching TRBD1. The germline gives CDR1 SGHRS, CDR2 YFSETQ. The V gene end was trimmed by 1 base and the J gene end by 5 bases; junction bases not matched to a gene: 8. The CDR3 has 17 amino acids. The CDR3 sequence is CASSLYTGQGVTGELFF. DNA for the CDR3: TGCGCCAGCAGCTTGTACACTGGACAGGGGGTTACCGGGGAGCTGTTTTTT.

The chain joins TRBV7-2 to TRBJ2-1; unclear D gene. The V gene's germline CDR1 is SGHTA and CDR2 FQGNSA. The CDR3 sequence is 14 residues long. V lost 1 base to trimming and J lost 3 bases, with 7 bases between them. The chain's CDR3 is CASSLGADYNEQFF. As DNA, the CDR3 is TGTGCCAGCAGCTTAGGGGCAGACTACAATGAGCAGTTCTTC.